This T cell receptor beta chain is from a study of immune evolution from preneoplasia to lung adenocarcinoma. Study results and limitations: T cell clonality was higher in KRAS-mutant than EGFR-mutant or wild-type nodules.

This clone was seen only once. Antigen unknown. The CDR3 extends over 15 amino acids. Trimming left V 1 base short and J 0 bases short, with 9 bases between. CDR1 and CDR2 from the germline V gene are SEHNR and FQNEAQ (reference sequence). The table came from immunoSEQ multiplex PCR; TCRdb's copy has only in-frame clones and leaves some out. The sample has 9,500 to 10,000 clones; approximately 75% are singletons. This receptor was identified in an older person with lung adenocarcinoma. Sequencing was done on a sample of FFPE lung adenocarcinoma in situ tissue. The rearrangement uses TRBV7-9 and TRBJ1-1; a possible D gene is TRBD1 (5 bases). CDR3 residues: CASSLGGGMNTEAFF. The CDR3 bases are TGTGCCAGCAGCTTAGGGGGGGGGATGAACACTGAAGCTTTCTTT. The entire variable domain, with the rest obtained from reference TRBV7-9 and TRBJ1-1, is as follows: DTGVSQNPRHKITKRGQNVTFRCDPISEHNRLYWYRQTLGQGPEFLTYFQNEAQLEKSRLLSDRFSAERPKGSFSTLEIQRTEQGDSAMYLCASSLGGGMNTEAFFGQGTRLTVV.